This note documents a single T cell receptor beta chain sequence. What it binds is not known. From germline, CDR1 is MNHEY and CDR2 SMNVEV (reference sequence). Trimming cost V 6 bases and J 0 bases, with 15 bases left between them. The CDR3 is 16 residues long. Blood was drawn at the time of colonoscopy. This sample stems from a study of pediatric ulcerative colitis. Up to 500,000 reads were sequenced per sample. TCRdb keeps only in-frame clones here, not all; method: immunoSEQ multiplex PCR. This table has roughly 60,000 clones, about 89% appearing once. Study-wide results and limits: Ulcerative colitis patients shared more blood-rectal clones than controls. Two rectal CDR3 clonotypes occurred in all ulcerative colitis patients.

The chain recombines TRBV27 with TRBJ1-5, with D hard to call. The TCR originated in a boy aged 5-17 years who was a control in a study of pediatric ulcerative colitis. The sequenced material came from blood. The CDR3 bases are TGTGCCAGCAGATTGACCGCGTTGAATAGCAATCAGCCCCAGCATTTT. Translated, it gives CASRLTALNSNQPQHF.